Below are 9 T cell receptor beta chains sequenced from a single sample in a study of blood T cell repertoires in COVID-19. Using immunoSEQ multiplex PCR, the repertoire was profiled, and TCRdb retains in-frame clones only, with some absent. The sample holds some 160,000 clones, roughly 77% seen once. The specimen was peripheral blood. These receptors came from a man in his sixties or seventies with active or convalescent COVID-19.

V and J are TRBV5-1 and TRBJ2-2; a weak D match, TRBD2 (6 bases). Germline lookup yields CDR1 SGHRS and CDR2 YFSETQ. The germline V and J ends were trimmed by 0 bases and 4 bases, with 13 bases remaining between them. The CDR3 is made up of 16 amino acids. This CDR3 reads CASSLAGQGLTGELFF. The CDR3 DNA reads TGCGCCAGCAGCTTGGCCGGTCAGGGACTCACCGGGGAGCTGTTTTTT.

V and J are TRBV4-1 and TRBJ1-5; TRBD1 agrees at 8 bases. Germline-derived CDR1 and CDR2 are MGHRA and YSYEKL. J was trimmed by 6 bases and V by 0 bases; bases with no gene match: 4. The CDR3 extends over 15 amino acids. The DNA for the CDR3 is TGCGCCAGCAGCCAAGAAGGACAGGGTCCTCAGCCCCAGCATTTT. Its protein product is CASSQEGQGPQPQHF.

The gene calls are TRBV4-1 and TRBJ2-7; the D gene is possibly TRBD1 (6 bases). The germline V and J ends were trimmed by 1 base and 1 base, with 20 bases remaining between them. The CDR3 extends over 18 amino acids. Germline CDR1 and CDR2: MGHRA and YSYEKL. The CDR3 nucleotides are TGCGCCAGCAGCCAAGTCAGGGCAGGGCAGGGGCTATCCTACGAGCAGTACTTC. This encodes CASSQVRAGQGLSYEQYF.

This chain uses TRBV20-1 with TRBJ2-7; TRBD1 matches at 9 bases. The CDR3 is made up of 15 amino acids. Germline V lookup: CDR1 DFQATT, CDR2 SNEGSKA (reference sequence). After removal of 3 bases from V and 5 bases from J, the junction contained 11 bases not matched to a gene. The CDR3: CSASQPRDRDHEQYF. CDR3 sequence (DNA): TGCAGTGCTAGTCAACCCCGGGACAGGGATCACGAGCAGTACTTC.

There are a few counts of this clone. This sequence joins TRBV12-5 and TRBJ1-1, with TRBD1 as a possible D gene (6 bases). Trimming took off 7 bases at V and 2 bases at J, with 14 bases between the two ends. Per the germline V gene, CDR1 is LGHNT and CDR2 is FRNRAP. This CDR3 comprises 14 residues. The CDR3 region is CASVSQGINTEAFF. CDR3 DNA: TGTGCTAGTGTTTCACAGGGAATCAACACTGAAGCTTTCTTT.

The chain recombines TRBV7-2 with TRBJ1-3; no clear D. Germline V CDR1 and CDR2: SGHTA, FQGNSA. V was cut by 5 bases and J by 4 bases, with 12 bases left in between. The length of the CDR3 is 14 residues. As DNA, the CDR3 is TGTGCCAGCAGCCCCCGTCTAATGGGAAACACCATATATTTT. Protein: CASSPRLMGNTIYF.

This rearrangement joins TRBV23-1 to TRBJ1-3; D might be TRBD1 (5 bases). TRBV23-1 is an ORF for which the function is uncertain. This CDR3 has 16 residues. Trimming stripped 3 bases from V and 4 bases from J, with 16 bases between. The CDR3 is CASSHGGASLGNTIYF. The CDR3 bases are TGCGCCAGCAGTCATGGAGGGGCTTCCCTGGGAAACACCATATATTTT.

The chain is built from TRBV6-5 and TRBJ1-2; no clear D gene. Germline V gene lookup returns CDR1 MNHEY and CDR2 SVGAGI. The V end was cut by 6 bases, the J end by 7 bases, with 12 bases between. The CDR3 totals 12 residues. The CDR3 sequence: CASRDRGSGYTF. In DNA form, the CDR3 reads TGTGCCAGCAGGGACCGTGGGAGTGGCTACACCTTC.

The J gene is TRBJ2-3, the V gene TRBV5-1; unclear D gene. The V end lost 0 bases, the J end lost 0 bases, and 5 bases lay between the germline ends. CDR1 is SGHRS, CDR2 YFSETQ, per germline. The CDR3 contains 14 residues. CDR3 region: CASSLASSTDTQYF. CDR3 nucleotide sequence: TGCGCCAGCAGCTTGGCCTCTAGCACAGATACGCAGTATTTT. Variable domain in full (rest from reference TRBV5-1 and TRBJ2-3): KAGVTQTPRYLIKTRGQQVTLSCSPISGHRSVSWYQQTPGQGLQFLFEYFSETQRNKGNFPGRFSGRQFSNSRSEMNVSTLELGDSALYLCASSLASSTDTQYFGPGTRLTVL.